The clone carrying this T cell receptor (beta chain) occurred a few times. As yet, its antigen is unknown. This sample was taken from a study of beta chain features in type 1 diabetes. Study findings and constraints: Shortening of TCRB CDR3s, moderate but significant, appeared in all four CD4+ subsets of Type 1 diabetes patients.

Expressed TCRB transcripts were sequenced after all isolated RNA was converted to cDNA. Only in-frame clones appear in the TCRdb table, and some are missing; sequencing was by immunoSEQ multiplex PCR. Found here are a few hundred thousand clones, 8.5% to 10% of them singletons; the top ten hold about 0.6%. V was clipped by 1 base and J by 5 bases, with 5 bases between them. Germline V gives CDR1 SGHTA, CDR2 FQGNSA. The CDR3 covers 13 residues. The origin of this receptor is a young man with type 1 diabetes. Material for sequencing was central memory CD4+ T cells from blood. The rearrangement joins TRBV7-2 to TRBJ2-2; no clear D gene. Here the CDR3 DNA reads TGTGCCAGCAGCTTAGGGCGGACCGGGGAGCTGTTTTTT. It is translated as CASSLGRTGELFF.